Below, 16 T cell receptor beta chains from the same sample are listed, as sequenced in a study of tumour-infiltrating T cells in Burkitt lymphoma. TCRdb's table, derived via immunoSEQ multiplex PCR, lists solely in-frame clones and lacks some. Seen here are 2,000 to 3,000 clones, over 75% observed once, and the top ten hold roughly a sixth. The sequencing input was tumor tissue. The source is a human donor with diffuse large B-cell lymphoma.

The J gene is TRBJ1-2, the V gene TRBV28; D ambiguous. The CDR3 is made up of 13 amino acids. Germline assignment: CDR1 MDHEN and CDR2 SYDVKM. The V and J ends lost 6 bases and 8 bases respectively, with 16 bases between them. CDR3 nucleotides: TGTGCCAGCAGCCTGGACGCCTTAGACGGCTACACCTTC. Translation gives CASSLDALDGYTF.

The V call is TRBV5-5, the J call TRBJ2-2, with TRBD1 matching 11 bases. Trimming at V came to 3 bases and at J to 1 base, leaving 2 bases not matched to a gene. CDR1 and CDR2 from the germline V gene are SGHKS and YYEKEE (reference sequence). The CDR3 runs 16 residues. The CDR3 nucleotides read TGTGCCAGCAGCTGGACAGGGGGCTGGAACACCGGGGAGCTGTTTTTT. Translated, it gives CASSWTGGWNTGELFF.

The CDR3 region is CASSRGTTADTQYF. CDR3 coding DNA: TGTGCCAGCAGCCGAGGGACCACAGCAGATACGCAGTATTTT. The chain combines TRBV7-2 with TRBJ2-3, with D perhaps given as TRBD1 or TRBD2 (5 bases each). This CDR3 has 14 residues. Germline V lookup: CDR1 SGHTA, CDR2 FQGNSA. The ends were cut back, 5 bases at V and 4 bases at J, with 13 bases in the middle. Combining the CDR3 with reference TRBV7-2 and TRBJ2-3 gives the whole variable domain GAGVSQSPSNKVTEKGKDVELRCDPISGHTALYWYRQSLGQGLEFLIYFQGNSAPDKSGLPSDRFSAERTGGSVSTLTIQRTQQEDSAVYLCASSRGTTADTQYFGPGTRLTVL.

The V gene is TRBV18, the J gene TRBJ1-5; D not certain. TRBJ2-3 matches the DNA end more closely, so the J call is doubtful. Germline loops: CDR1 KGHSH, CDR2 LQKENI. The CDR3 loop spans 16 amino acids. The CDR3 DNA follows: TGTGCCAGCTCACCGGGCCGCAGCTATAGCAATCAGCCCCAGTATTTT. It yields the protein CASSPGRSYSNQPQYF.

V gene TRBV28 combines with J gene TRBJ2-7, with D perhaps matching TRBD1 or TRBD2 (5 bases each). There are 14 residues in the CDR3. CDR1 is MDHEN, CDR2 SYDVKM, per germline. V lost 7 bases and J 0 bases, leaving 13 bases between the germline ends. The CDR3 DNA sequence: TGTGCCAGCAATACCGGGACCCTCTCCTACGAGCAGTACTTC. It yields the protein CASNTGTLSYEQYF.

This clone came up once. The chain combines TRBV28 with TRBJ1-4; no definite D call. CDR3 length equals 15 residues. Germline V CDR1 and CDR2: MDHEN, SYDVKM. Trimming cost V 4 bases and J 7 bases, with 16 bases left between them. CDR3 in amino acids: CASSSLGRVGEKLFF. DNA for the CDR3: TGTGCCAGCAGTTCCCTCGGGAGGGTGGGTGAAAAACTGTTTTTT. The variable domain in full, completed from reference TRBV28 and TRBJ1-4, reads DVKVTQSSRYLVKRTGEKVFLECVQDMDHENMFWYRQDPGLGLRLIYFSYDVKMKEKGDIPEGYSVSREKKERFSLILESASTNQTSMYLCASSSLGRVGEKLFFGSGTQLSVL.

CDR3 coding DNA: TGTGCCAGCAGCTTAGCGACAGGGAAAGCCGGGGAGCTGTTTTTT. As protein: CASSLATGKAGELFF. This sequence joins TRBV7-2 and TRBJ2-2; 7 nucleotides line up with TRBD1. The V and J ends lost 0 bases and 6 bases, in that order; junction bases with no gene match: 4. This CDR3 is built from 15 residues. Germline CDR1 is SGHTA and CDR2 is FQGNSA. The whole variable domain, remainder taken from reference TRBV7-2 and TRBJ2-2, is GAGVSQSPSNKVTEKGKDVELRCDPISGHTALYWYRQSLGQGLEFLIYFQGNSAPDKSGLPSDRFSAERTGGSVSTLTIQRTQQEDSAVYLCASSLATGKAGELFFGEGSRLTVL.

The V gene is TRBV4-1, the J gene TRBJ2-1; D not resolved. From germline, CDR1 is MGHRA and CDR2 YSYEKL. This CDR3 spans 14 amino acids. Trimming removed 5 bases from V and 8 bases from J, with 16 bases in between. CDR3 DNA sequence: TGCGCCAGCAGCAGGAGCCTCCTCGTGGATGAGCAGTTCTTC. Translating it yields CASSRSLLVDEQFF.

The chain uses TRBV27 and TRBJ2-7, with D hard to call. CDR1 is MNHEY and CDR2 is SMNVEV in the germline V gene (reference sequence). V shed 2 bases and J shed 1 base, with 9 bases lying between them. There are 14 residues in the CDR3. DNA for the CDR3: TGTGCCAGCAGTTTAGGCGGTACTTCCTACGAGCAGTACTTC. It translates to CASSLGGTSYEQYF.

This chain connects TRBV28 to TRBJ2-1; TRBD2 might be the D (6 bases). V lost 3 bases, J lost 4 bases, and 7 bases lay in between. This CDR3 spans 13 amino acids. The germline gives CDR1 MDHEN, CDR2 SYDVKM. The CDR3 sequence is CASSLGLYNEQFF. The DNA of the CDR3 is TGTGCCAGCAGTTTGGGACTTTACAATGAGCAGTTCTTC.

The V gene is TRBV6-5, the J gene TRBJ2-2, with 9 bases lining up with TRBD2. The CDR3 totals 14 residues. Germline V gene lookup returns CDR1 MNHEY and CDR2 SVGAGI. V lost 1 base to trimming and J lost 6 bases; unmatched junction nucleotides: 0. The CDR3 region has the DNA TGTGCCAGCAGTTACTGGACTAGCGCCGGGGAGCTGTTTTTT. Translated, it gives CASSYWTSAGELFF.

The V gene is TRBV6-1, the J gene TRBJ1-6, with D possibly being TRBD1 (5 bases). The CDR3 length is 15 residues. V was clipped by 0 bases and J by 9 bases, with 12 bases between them. Per the germline V gene, CDR1 is MNHNS and CDR2 is SASEGT. The CDR3 spells CASSEAGRDSSPLHF. CDR3 nucleotides: TGTGCCAGCAGTGAAGCGGGCAGGGATAGTTCACCCCTCCACTTT.

By proportion, this clone is large. J is TRBJ2-5 and V is TRBV28, with 12 bases fitting TRBD1. From germline, CDR1 is MDHEN and CDR2 SYDVKM. The V and J ends lost 3 bases and 4 bases, in that order; junction bases with no gene match: 15. The CDR3 contains 19 residues. This chain's CDR3 is CASSFDWLRGTGGLETQYF. The CDR3 DNA follows: TGTGCCAGCAGTTTTGATTGGTTGAGGGGGACAGGGGGCCTAGAGACCCAGTACTTC.

The J gene is TRBJ1-2, the V gene TRBV29-1; the D is unclear. The germline V gene encodes CDR1 SQVTM and CDR2 ANQGSEA. The CDR3 covers 12 residues. V gave up 4 bases and J gave up 2 bases, with 8 bases separating them. CDR3 in amino acids: CSVGDRNYGYTF. DNA of the CDR3: TGCAGCGTTGGCGACCGCAACTATGGCTACACCTTC.

The chain joins TRBV7-6 to TRBJ2-7; TRBD2 matches at 8 bases. The germline CDR1 and CDR2 sequences are SGHVS and FNYEAQ. The CDR3 has 16 residues. Trimming took 5 bases from V and 5 from J; bases not matched to a gene: 14. The CDR3 bases are TGTGCCAGCAGCACAGGACAGAGGGCTAGCGGGCACGAGCAGTACTTC. Protein product: CASSTGQRASGHEQYF.

In this sample, this clone turned up a few times. V and J are TRBV14 and TRBJ2-7, with D unclear. CDR1 is SGHDN, CDR2 FVKESK, per germline. The germline V and J ends were trimmed by 5 bases and 2 bases, with 10 bases remaining between them. The CDR3 runs to 13 residues. CDR3: CASSTLGPYEQYF. CDR3 nucleotide sequence: TGTGCCAGCAGCACCCTTGGTCCCTACGAGCAGTACTTC.